The text below deals with one T cell receptor (beta chain). Profiling relied on immunoSEQ multiplex PCR, and the TCRdb table lists in-frame clones only, not all of them. The table includes 700,000 to 950,000 clones, 90% to 98% detected once. CD45RO negativity and positive selection for CCR7 defined naive CD8 cells, a population that excluded terminally differentiated effector memory CD45RA+ cells. The sample belongs to a study of shared clonotypes between healthy human individuals. The CDR3 length is 15 residues. The V end was cut by 5 bases, the J end by 7 bases, with 17 bases between. Per germline, CDR1 SGHTA and CDR2 FQGTGA.

The sequenced sample was naive CD8+ T cells sorted from blood. The V gene is TRBV7-3, the J gene TRBJ2-2; D not certain. The TCR originated in a young man in good health. The CDR3 coding sequence is TGTGCCAGCAGCCCGACCCCCAGTAGGGACGGGGAGCTGTTTTTT. It encodes CASSPTPSRDGELFF.